This TCR beta chain was observed in a study of somatic mutations in cytotoxic T cells in rheumatoid arthritis. The germline CDR1 and CDR2 sequences are GTSNPN and SVGIG (reference sequence). Trimming took 0 bases from V and 5 from J; bases not matched to a gene: 5. The CDR3 loop spans 15 amino acids. Whole-study findings and limits: Antigenic targets recognized by the expanded CD8+ clones remained undetermined. An increase in CD8+ clonality with age was seen in rheumatoid arthritis patients but not in healthy controls. The clonality of CD8+ T cells was not significantly different between rheumatoid arthritis patients and age-matched healthy controls.

Clones were sequenced by immunoSEQ multiplex PCR, and TCRdb holds only the in-frame ones, with some missing. This table holds about 10,000 clones, 75% to 95% found once. Note on this clone: Its target is unknown.

Isolation of CD4+ and CD8+ cells used positive magnetic bead selection, with purity checked by flow cytometry. Sample: CD8+ T cells sorted from blood. V usage is TRBV30 and J usage is TRBJ2-2; the match to TRBD2 covers 8 bases. The origin of this receptor is a woman under 30 with rheumatoid arthritis. The CDR3 nucleotides read TGTGCCTGGAGTGTTAACGGGGGGGCAACCGGGGAGCTGTTTTTT. Translating gives CAWSVNGGATGELFF.